This is a list of T cell receptor beta chains from one sample in a study of T cell responses to AZD1222 COVID-19 vaccine. The data were produced by immunoSEQ multiplex PCR, yet TCRdb's version contains in-frame clones alone and is incomplete. In the table there are about 110,000 clones, approximately 89% of which are singletons. The input for sequencing was peripheral blood, taken 28 days after the second AZD1222 dose. The receptors here all came from an adult who received the AZD1222 COVID-19 vaccine. Each CDR3 is given with its conserved first and last residue. Fields, in order: D gene, clone size, J gene, V gene, CDR3 length, CDR3 DNA, CDR3 protein. The D gene is left open where the match is weak. Clone sizes are given selectively: once, few, many, or a class where the clone is expanded.

d_call: .; clone_size: .; j_call: TRBJ1-2; v_call: TRBV24-1; cdr3_length: 13; cdr3_nt: TGTGCCACCAGTGATTTGCTATGGTCCGGCTACACCTTC; cdr3_aa: CATSDLLWSGYTF
d_call: TRBD1; clone_size: .; j_call: TRBJ1-2; v_call: TRBV6-5; cdr3_length: 15; cdr3_nt: TGTGCCAGCAGTTACCGGGGACAGGGGATCTATGGCTACACCTTC; cdr3_aa: CASSYRGQGIYGYTF
d_call: .; clone_size: .; j_call: TRBJ2-3; v_call: TRBV10-1; cdr3_length: 15; cdr3_nt: TGCGCCAGCAGTGAAGTCCGGACCTCCACAGATACGCAGTATTTT; cdr3_aa: CASSEVRTSTDTQYF
d_call: .; clone_size: many; j_call: TRBJ2-3; v_call: TRBV27; cdr3_length: 13; cdr3_nt: TGTGCCAGCAGTTCGGGTGTGGTAGATACGCAGTATTTT; cdr3_aa: CASSSGVVDTQYF
d_call: TRBD1; clone_size: .; j_call: TRBJ2-5; v_call: TRBV10-3; cdr3_length: 15; cdr3_nt: TGTGCCATCAGTGTGGACAGGATTGAGTTTGCGACCCAGTACTTC; cdr3_aa: CAISVDRIEFATQYF
d_call: .; clone_size: .; j_call: TRBJ2-5; v_call: TRBV9; cdr3_length: 16; cdr3_nt: TGTGCCAGCAGCTACAGTGCCGGGACAACTCAAGAGACCCAGTACTTC; cdr3_aa: CASSYSAGTTQETQYF
d_call: TRBD1; clone_size: once; j_call: TRBJ1-5; v_call: TRBV24-1; cdr3_length: 13; cdr3_nt: TGTGCCACCTCCGCCAGGGGGCTTCAGCCCCAGCATTTT; cdr3_aa: CATSARGLQPQHF
d_call: .; clone_size: once; j_call: TRBJ2-7; v_call: TRBV5-1; cdr3_length: 16; cdr3_nt: TGCGCCAGCAGCCCCGGAAGGGGGATGGCTACCTACGAGCAGTACTTC; cdr3_aa: CASSPGRGMATYEQYF
d_call: .; clone_size: .; j_call: TRBJ1-1; v_call: TRBV5-1; cdr3_length: 14; cdr3_nt: TGCGCCAGCAGCTTGTCCAATATGAACACTGAAGCTTTCTTT; cdr3_aa: CASSLSNMNTEAFF
d_call: .; clone_size: .; j_call: TRBJ2-7; v_call: TRBV7-6; cdr3_length: 13; cdr3_nt: TGTGCCAGCAGCTTAGGAGTTTGGGGAGAGCAGTACTTC; cdr3_aa: CASSLGVWGEQYF
d_call: .; clone_size: .; j_call: TRBJ1-1; v_call: TRBV15; cdr3_length: 15; cdr3_nt: TGTGCCACCAGCCTACTATCTGGGTTGAACACTGAAGCTTTCTTT; cdr3_aa: CATSLLSGLNTEAFF
d_call: TRBD2; clone_size: .; j_call: TRBJ2-1; v_call: TRBV7-3; cdr3_length: 15; cdr3_nt: TGTGCCAGCAGCAAACTAGCGGGGGTAGGTAATGAGCAGTTCTTC; cdr3_aa: CASSKLAGVGNEQFF
d_call: .; clone_size: .; j_call: TRBJ1-5; v_call: TRBV4-1; cdr3_length: 14; cdr3_nt: TGCGCCAGCAGCGAGCAGGGGCCAAATCAGCCCCAGCATTTT; cdr3_aa: CASSEQGPNQPQHF
d_call: .; clone_size: .; j_call: TRBJ1-6; v_call: TRBV6-5; cdr3_length: 16; cdr3_nt: TGTGCCAGCAGTTACTCGACGACGGACACTAATTCACCCCTCCACTTT; cdr3_aa: CASSYSTTDTNSPLHF
d_call: TRBD1; clone_size: .; j_call: TRBJ1-1; v_call: TRBV2; cdr3_length: 15; cdr3_nt: TGTGCCAGCAGTCGACAGGGGCCCCTGGGCACTGAAGCTTTCTTT; cdr3_aa: CASSRQGPLGTEAFF
d_call: .; clone_size: .; j_call: TRBJ1-2; v_call: TRBV5-1; cdr3_length: 14; cdr3_nt: TGCGCCAGCAGCTTGGCTGGAGCCTCTGATGGCTACACCTTC; cdr3_aa: CASSLAGASDGYTF
d_call: .; clone_size: .; j_call: TRBJ1-1; v_call: TRBV12-3/TRBV12-4; cdr3_length: 13; cdr3_nt: TGTGCCAGCAGTTTTAGGGGGGGCACTGAAGCTTTCTTT; cdr3_aa: CASSFRGGTEAFF
d_call: .; clone_size: .; j_call: TRBJ1-3; v_call: TRBV3-1/TRBV3-2; cdr3_length: 17; cdr3_nt: TGTGCCAGCAGCCAAGACAGCCCATGGGCGTCTGGAAACACCATATATTTT; cdr3_aa: CASSQDSPWASGNTIYF
d_call: .; clone_size: .; j_call: TRBJ1-6; v_call: TRBV3-1/TRBV3-2; cdr3_length: 14; cdr3_nt: TGTGCCAGTAGCGGACAGAGCTATAATTCACCCCTCCACTTT; cdr3_aa: CASSGQSYNSPLHF
d_call: .; clone_size: once; j_call: TRBJ2-7; v_call: TRBV6-2/TRBV6-3; cdr3_length: 14; cdr3_nt: TGTGCCAGCAGTCTCCACAATACGCTTTACGAGCAGTACTTC; cdr3_aa: CASSLHNTLYEQYF
d_call: .; clone_size: few; j_call: TRBJ1-2; v_call: TRBV7-8; cdr3_length: 15; cdr3_nt: TGTGCCAGCAGCTTAGGAGGCAGTCCGGACTATGGCTACACCTTC; cdr3_aa: CASSLGGSPDYGYTF
d_call: .; clone_size: .; j_call: TRBJ2-5; v_call: TRBV23-1; cdr3_length: 13; cdr3_nt: TGCGCCAGCAGTCTTCGCAGGGAAGAGACCCAGTACTTC; cdr3_aa: CASSLRREETQYF